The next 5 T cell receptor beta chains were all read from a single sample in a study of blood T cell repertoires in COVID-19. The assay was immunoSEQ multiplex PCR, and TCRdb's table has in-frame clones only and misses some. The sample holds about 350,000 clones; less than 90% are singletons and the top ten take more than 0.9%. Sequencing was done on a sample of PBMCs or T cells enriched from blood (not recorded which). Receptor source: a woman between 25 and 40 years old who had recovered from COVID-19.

The DNA for the CDR3 is TGCGCCAGCAGCCAACGACGGGGTGGGGTCACTGAAGCTTTCTTT. Its translation: CASSQRRGGVTEAFF. This chain joins TRBV5-1 and TRBJ1-1; no clear D gene. The V end lost 4 bases, the J end lost 4 bases, and 17 bases lay between the germline ends. The CDR3 consists of 15 residues. Germline V CDR1 and CDR2: SGHRS, YFSETQ.

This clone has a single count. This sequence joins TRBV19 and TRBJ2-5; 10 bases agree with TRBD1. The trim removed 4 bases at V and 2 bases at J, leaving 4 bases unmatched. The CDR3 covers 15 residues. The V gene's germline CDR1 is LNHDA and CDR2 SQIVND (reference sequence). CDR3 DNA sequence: TGTGCCAGTAGTAGCCGGGACAGGGGACAAGAGACCCAGTACTTC. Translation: CASSSRDRGQETQYF.

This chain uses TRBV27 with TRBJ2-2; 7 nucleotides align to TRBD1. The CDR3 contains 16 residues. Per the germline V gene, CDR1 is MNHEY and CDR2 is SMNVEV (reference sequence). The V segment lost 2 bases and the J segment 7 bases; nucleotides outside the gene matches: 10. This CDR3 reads CASSLRPARGSGELFF. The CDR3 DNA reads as TGTGCCAGCAGTTTACGGCCGGCCAGGGGGAGCGGGGAGCTGTTTTTT.

This CDR3 reads CASTPGLAGETDTQYF. The CDR3 DNA reads as TGTGCCAGCACCCCGGGGCTAGCGGGGGAAACAGATACGCAGTATTTT. The chain recombines TRBV9 with TRBJ2-3, with 10 positions matching TRBD2. The CDR3 consists of 16 residues. J lost 3 bases, V lost 6 bases, and 10 bases had no gene match. Germline CDR1 is SGDLS and CDR2 is YYNGEE.

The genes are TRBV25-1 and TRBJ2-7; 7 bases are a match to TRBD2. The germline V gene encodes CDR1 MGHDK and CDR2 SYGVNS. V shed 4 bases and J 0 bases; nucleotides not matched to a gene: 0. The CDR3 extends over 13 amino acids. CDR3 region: CASSGGGSYEQYF. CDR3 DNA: TGTGCCAGCAGTGGGGGGGGCTCCTACGAGCAGTACTTC.